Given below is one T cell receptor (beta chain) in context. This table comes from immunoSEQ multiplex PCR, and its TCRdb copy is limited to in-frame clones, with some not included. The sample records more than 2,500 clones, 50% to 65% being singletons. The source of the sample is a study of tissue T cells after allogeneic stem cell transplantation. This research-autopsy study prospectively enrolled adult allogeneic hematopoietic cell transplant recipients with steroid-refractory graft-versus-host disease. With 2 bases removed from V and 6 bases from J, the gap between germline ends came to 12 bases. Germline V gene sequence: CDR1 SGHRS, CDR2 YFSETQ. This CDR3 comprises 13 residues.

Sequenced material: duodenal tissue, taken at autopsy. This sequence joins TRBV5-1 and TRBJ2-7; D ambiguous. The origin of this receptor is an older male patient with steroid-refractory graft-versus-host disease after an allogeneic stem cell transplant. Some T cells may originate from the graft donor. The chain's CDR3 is CASSFQDASEQYF. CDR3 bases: TGCGCCAGCAGCTTTCAGGACGCTAGCGAGCAGTACTTC.